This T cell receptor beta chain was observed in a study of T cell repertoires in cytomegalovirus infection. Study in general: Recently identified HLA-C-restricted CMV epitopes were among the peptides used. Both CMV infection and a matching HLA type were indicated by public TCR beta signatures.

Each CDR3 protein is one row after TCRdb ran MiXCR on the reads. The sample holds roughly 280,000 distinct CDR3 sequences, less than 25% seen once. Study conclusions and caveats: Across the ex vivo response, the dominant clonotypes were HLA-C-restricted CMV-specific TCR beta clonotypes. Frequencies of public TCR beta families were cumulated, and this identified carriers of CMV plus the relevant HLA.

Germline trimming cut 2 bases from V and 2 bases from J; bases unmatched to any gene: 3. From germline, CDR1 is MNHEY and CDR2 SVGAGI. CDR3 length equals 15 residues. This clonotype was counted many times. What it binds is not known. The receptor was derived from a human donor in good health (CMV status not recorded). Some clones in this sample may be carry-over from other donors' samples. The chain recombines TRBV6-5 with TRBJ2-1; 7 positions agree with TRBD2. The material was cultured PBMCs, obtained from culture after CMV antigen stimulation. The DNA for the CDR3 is TGTGCCAGCAGTTACGCGGGAGCCGCCTACAATGAGCAGTTCTTC. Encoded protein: CASSYAGAAYNEQFF.